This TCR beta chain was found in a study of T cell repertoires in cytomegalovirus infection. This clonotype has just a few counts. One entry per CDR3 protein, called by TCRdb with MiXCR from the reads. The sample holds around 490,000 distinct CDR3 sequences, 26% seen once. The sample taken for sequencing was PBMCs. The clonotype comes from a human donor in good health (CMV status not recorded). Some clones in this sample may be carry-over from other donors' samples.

This chain's CDR3 is CASSEGVNQPQHF. In DNA, the CDR3 is TGTGCCAGCAGTGAAGGGGTTAATCAGCCCCAGCATTTT. V gene TRBV6-1 combines with J gene TRBJ1-5, with D hard to call. The V gene's germline CDR1 is MNHNS and CDR2 SASEGT. Trimming took off 1 base at V and 4 bases at J, with 5 bases between the two ends. The CDR3 consists of 13 residues.